The TCR beta chain under discussion was sequenced for a study of CD8+ T cells in alopecia areata. About the study: Tofacitinib lasted 6 to 18 months, then 6 months off drug.

The V gene's germline CDR1 is MGHRA and CDR2 YSYEKL. CDR3 length: 13 residues. The ends were cut back, 8 bases at V and 8 bases at J, with 16 bases in the middle. The sample's treatment: oral pan-JAK inhibitor, 5-10 mg twice daily. Reverse transcribed after extraction, RNA yielded cDNA as the sequencing template. Here immunoSEQ multiplex PCR was the method, and the copy in TCRdb shows in-frame clones only, minus some. The sample includes some 150,000 clones, about 86% of them seen just once. The V gene is TRBV4-1, the J gene TRBJ2-4, with unresolved D. The source was CD8+ T cells sorted from blood, collected at week 4, from a patient treated with tofacitinib. The clonotype was recovered from a human donor with alopecia areata. CDR3 DNA: TGCGCCAGCCAGGACCTGAGTGGTGACATTCAGTACTTC. Its protein is CASQDLSGDIQYF.